Listed below are T cell receptor beta chains from one sample, sequenced in a study of shared clonotypes between healthy human individuals. Profiled with immunoSEQ multiplex PCR; TCRdb holds only in-frame clones, not every one. Of around 2.1 million clones in the sample, more than 90% were seen once. Sequenced input: naive CD4+ T cells sorted from blood. The receptors were gathered from a man aged 18 to 29 in good health. The CDR3 runs from the conserved cysteine through the conserved F or W. D genes are given only for firm matches. Clone size is given for some rows only: seen once, a few or many times, or a class if the clone is expanded.

D gene	V gene	J gene	clone size	CDR3 protein	CDR3 DNA
-	TRBV6-1	TRBJ2-5	-	CASSRTRETQYF	TGTGCCAGCAGCAGGACGAGAGAGACCCAGTACTTC
-	TRBV6-5	TRBJ2-7	-	CASSRQGGAYEQYF	TGTGCCAGCAGCCGACAGGGCGGGGCCTACGAGCAGTACTTC
-	TRBV7-9	TRBJ2-3	-	CASSTSDTQYF	TGTGCCAGCAGCACCTCAGATACGCAGTATTTT
TRBD2	TRBV18	TRBJ2-7	-	CASSRTSGGYEQYF	TGTGCCAGCTCACGGACTAGCGGGGGCTACGAGCAGTACTTC
-	TRBV9	TRBJ2-2	once	CASSLGVGKGDPAGELFF	TGTGCCAGCAGCCTAGGCGTGGGGAAAGGGGACCCCGCCGGGGAGCTGTTTTTT
TRBD1	TRBV9	TRBJ2-7	-	CASSPVTGEYEQYF	TGTGCCAGCAGCCCCGTCACAGGGGAATACGAGCAGTACTTC
-	TRBV6-1	TRBJ1-2	-	CASSQRGGGVGGYTF	TGTGCCAGCAGCCAAAGGGGGGGAGGGGTAGGTGGCTACACCTTC
-	TRBV28	TRBJ1-6	-	CASRVRQRNSPLHF	TGTGCCAGCAGGGTAAGACAGCGAAATTCACCCCTCCACTTT
TRBD1	TRBV7-6	TRBJ2-1	-	CASSTLTWSRDRSYNEQFF	TGTGCCAGCAGCACCCTCACCTGGTCCCGGGACAGGTCCTACAATGAGCAGTTCTTC
-	TRBV2	TRBJ2-3	-	CASTGVGTDTQYF	TGTGCCAGCACGGGGGTCGGCACAGATACGCAGTATTTT
TRBD2	TRBV10-3	TRBJ2-1	once	CAISGGTSSYNEQFF	TGTGCCATCAGTGGGGGGACTAGCTCCTACAATGAGCAGTTCTTC
TRBD1	TRBV18	TRBJ1-4	-	CASSPFDRGKANEKLFF	TGTGCCAGCTCACCATTCGACAGGGGGAAGGCTAATGAAAAACTGTTTTTT
TRBD2	TRBV5-1	TRBJ2-7	few	CASSTGLAGYEQYF	TGCGCCAGCAGCACTGGACTAGCGGGCTACGAGCAGTACTTC
-	TRBV18	TRBJ2-3	-	CASSPPSSGLDTQYF	TGTGCCAGCTCACCACCGTCAAGCGGGTTAGATACGCAGTATTTT
TRBD2	TRBV6-5	TRBJ2-7	-	CASRGGDGNYEQYF	TGTGCCAGCAGGGGGGGGGACGGTAACTACGAGCAGTACTTC
-	TRBV6-5	TRBJ2-7	-	CASSYQRQVFYEQYF	TGTGCCAGCAGTTACCAGAGACAGGTTTTCTACGAGCAGTACTTC
-	TRBV4-1	TRBJ2-7	-	CASSQDLRQGRYF	TGCGCCAGCAGCCAAGATCTTCGTCAGGGACGGTACTTC
TRBD2	TRBV10-3	TRBJ2-1	-	CAISEILAGGPNEQFF	TGTGCCATCAGTGAAATACTAGCGGGAGGGCCGAATGAGCAGTTCTTC
TRBD2	TRBV9	TRBJ2-7	-	CASSVEPSGSLGEQYF	TGTGCCAGCAGCGTAGAACCTAGCGGGAGTCTGGGCGAGCAGTACTTC
-	TRBV6-1	TRBJ2-7	once	CASSGAISGTPNPYEQYF	TGTGCCAGCAGTGGGGCTATCTCCGGGACCCCCAATCCCTACGAGCAGTACTTC
-	TRBV5-1	TRBJ2-1	once	CASSQQPPGSSYNEQFF	TGCGCCAGCAGCCAGCAACCACCCGGGAGCTCCTACAATGAGCAGTTCTTC
-	TRBV10-2	TRBJ1-2	-	CASRDLQLYGYTF	TGCGCCAGCAGGGATTTACAGCTCTATGGCTACACCTTC
TRBD1	TRBV4-3	TRBJ2-1	-	CASSHSWDREGNEQFF	TGCGCCAGCAGCCATTCCTGGGACAGGGAAGGTAATGAGCAGTTCTTC
TRBD2	TRBV2	TRBJ2-1	-	CASSATSGRVNEQFF	TGTGCCAGCAGTGCGACTAGCGGGAGGGTGAATGAGCAGTTCTTC
TRBD2	TRBV2	TRBJ2-2	-	CASSELAGRAGELFF	TGTGCCAGCAGTGAGCTAGCGGGAAGGGCCGGGGAGCTGTTTTTT
TRBD2	TRBV28	TRBJ2-2	-	CASSLVSASGVRAGELFF	TGTGCCAGCAGTTTGGTTTCGGCTAGCGGGGTCAGGGCCGGGGAGCTGTTTTTT
-	TRBV7-2	TRBJ2-2	once	CASSLIGGDTNTGELFF	TGTGCCAGCAGCTTAATCGGGGGAGACACGAACACCGGGGAGCTGTTTTTT
-	TRBV7-9	TRBJ2-5	-	CASSLDGGLETQYF	TGTGCCAGCAGCCTAGATGGGGGCCTGGAGACCCAGTACTTC
-	TRBV7-2	TRBJ2-7	-	CASSVPRGAWSYEQYF	TGTGCCAGCAGCGTCCCCAGGGGGGCATGGTCCTACGAGCAGTACTTC